These 2 T cell receptor beta chains were sequenced from one sample in a study of T cell responses to AZD1222 COVID-19 vaccine. Method: immunoSEQ multiplex PCR; TCRdb's copy keeps in-frame clones and lacks some. The data contain approximately 130,000 clones, 80% to 90% of them singletons. This material consisted of peripheral blood, taken on day 0 of AZD1222 vaccination. These receptors all stem from an adult in good health.

V gene TRBV28 combines with J gene TRBJ1-5; 10 positions match TRBD1. Germline CDR1 MDHEN, CDR2 SYDVKM. The CDR3 covers 17 residues. Losses at the gene ends were 5 bases for V and 5 bases for J; bases not matched to a gene: 12. The DNA for the CDR3 is TGTGCCAGCAGTCCCGGGGACAGGGGAAAGGAGTATCAGCCCCAGCATTTT. Residues: CASSPGDRGKEYQPQHF.

The CDR3 is CASSLDRRKETQYF. CDR3 coding DNA: TGTGCCAGCTCACTGGACAGGAGAAAAGAGACCCAGTACTTC. V gene TRBV18 combines with J gene TRBJ2-5, with 7 bases lining up with TRBD1. Germline values: CDR1 KGHSH, CDR2 LQKENI. This CDR3 spans 14 amino acids. The ends lost 4 bases at V and 3 bases at J; junction bases unmatched: 5. Combining the CDR3 with reference TRBV18 and TRBJ2-5 gives the whole variable domain NAGVMQNPRHLVRRRGQEARLRCSPMKGHSHVYWYRQLPEEGLKFMVYLQKENIIDESGMPKERFSAEFPKEGPSILRIQQVVRGDSAAYFCASSLDRRKETQYFGPGTRLLVL.